This TCR beta chain emerged from a study of control samples from healthy donors and cancer patients. Using immunoSEQ multiplex PCR, the repertoire was profiled, and TCRdb retains in-frame clones only, with some absent. The table lists 130,000 or so clones, about 90% of them singletons, with approximately 2% in the top ten. This CDR3 has 14 amino acids. Germline V gene lookup returns CDR1 MNHEY and CDR2 SVGAGI. Trimming stripped 6 bases from V and 2 bases from J, with 10 bases between. Sequenced material: blood. The receptor was isolated from a woman in her fifties or sixties in good health. The chain couples TRBV6-5 to TRBJ2-2, with a tentative D call TRBD1 (5 bases). Written as DNA, the CDR3 is TGTGCCAGCAGCAGACAGATCAACACCGGGGAGCTGTTTTTT. It codes for CASSRQINTGELFF.